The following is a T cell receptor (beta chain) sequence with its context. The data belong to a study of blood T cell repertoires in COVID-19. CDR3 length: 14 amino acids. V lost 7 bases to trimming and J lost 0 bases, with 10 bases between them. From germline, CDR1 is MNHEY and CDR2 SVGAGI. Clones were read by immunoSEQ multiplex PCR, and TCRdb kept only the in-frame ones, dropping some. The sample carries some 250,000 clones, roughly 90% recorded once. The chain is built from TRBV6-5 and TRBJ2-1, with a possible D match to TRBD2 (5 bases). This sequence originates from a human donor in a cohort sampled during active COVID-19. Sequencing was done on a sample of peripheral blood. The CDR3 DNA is TGTGCCAGCAAGGCTAGCCCCTCCTACAATGAGCAGTTCTTC. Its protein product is CASKASPSYNEQFF.